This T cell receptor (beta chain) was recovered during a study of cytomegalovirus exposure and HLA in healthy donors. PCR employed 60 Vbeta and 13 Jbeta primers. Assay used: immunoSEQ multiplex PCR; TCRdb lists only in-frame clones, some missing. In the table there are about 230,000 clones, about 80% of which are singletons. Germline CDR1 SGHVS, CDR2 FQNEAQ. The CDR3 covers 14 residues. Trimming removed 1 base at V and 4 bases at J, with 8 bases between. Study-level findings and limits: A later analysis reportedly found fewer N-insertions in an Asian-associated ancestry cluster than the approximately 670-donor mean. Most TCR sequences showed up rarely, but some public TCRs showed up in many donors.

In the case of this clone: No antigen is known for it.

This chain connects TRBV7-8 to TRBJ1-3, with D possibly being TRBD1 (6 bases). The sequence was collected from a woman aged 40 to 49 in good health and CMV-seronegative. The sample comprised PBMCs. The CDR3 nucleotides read TGTGCCAGCAGCTTAGGCGGGGGCGGAAACACCATATATTTT. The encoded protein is CASSLGGGGNTIYF.